The 14 T cell receptor beta chains below all came from one sample that was sequenced in a study of post-analysis software for immune sequencing data. Findings and limits, study-wide: Comparison of patients with controls showed five or six TRBV segments more frequent in patients, TRBV5-6, TRBV5-1 and TRBV20-1 among them.

These receptors lack a known antigen. Unique-molecular-identifier-tagged TCR beta cDNA libraries were used. TCRdb processed the PCR reads anew with MiXCR; each CDR3 protein has one entry. Of roughly 800,000 distinct CDR3 sequences listed, roughly 27% were seen once; the top ten hold under 0.7%. The sequencing input was blood. These receptors all come from a girl aged 10-17 years with multiple sclerosis.

V gene TRBV12-5 combines with J gene TRBJ2-3; D call uncertain. CDR3 length equals 17 residues. Germline V gene sequence: CDR1 LGHNT, CDR2 FRNRAP. V shed 2 bases and J shed 5 bases, with 20 bases lying between them. Here the CDR3 reads CASGLTTGPSVGDTQYF. The DNA of the CDR3 is TGTGCTAGTGGTTTGACGACTGGGCCGTCCGTGGGAGATACGCAGTATTTT.

This clonotype has only a few counts. The chain combines TRBV5-1 with TRBJ2-4; 8 positions agree with TRBD2. The CDR3 is 13 amino acids. Germline V lookup: CDR1 SGHRS, CDR2 YFSETQ. J gave up 10 bases and V 7 bases, and 10 bases lay outside the gene matches. The chain's CDR3 is CASRGGGGRIQYF. CDR3 DNA sequence: TGCGCCAGCCGCGGCGGCGGCGGGAGGATTCAGTACTTC.

This clonotype came up a few times. The V gene is TRBV24-1, the J gene TRBJ2-5; D gene ambiguous. The CDR3 contains 11 residues. CDR1 KGHDR and CDR2 SFDVKD come from the germline V gene. V lost 7 bases to trimming and J lost 7 bases, with 9 bases between them. CDR3 amino acids: CATSPPRTQYF. Here the CDR3 DNA reads TGTGCCACCAGCCCGCCGAGGACCCAGTACTTC.

This clonotype was seen more than once but under ten times. The chain uses TRBV7-9 and TRBJ2-5, with 8 bases lining up with TRBD1. From germline, CDR1 is SEHNR and CDR2 FQNEAQ (reference sequence). Unmatched junction bases numbered 10, after V lost 1 base and J lost 3 bases. The CDR3 extends over 17 amino acids. The chain's CDR3 is CASSLVIGQGWEETQYF. The DNA for the CDR3 is TGTGCCAGCAGCTTAGTCATTGGACAGGGATGGGAAGAGACCCAGTACTTC.

This clonotype was counted between two and nine times. The J gene is TRBJ2-1, the V gene TRBV2; TRBD1 matches at 8 bases. J was trimmed by 0 bases and V by 4 bases; bases with no gene match: 8. Germline CDR1 SNHLY, CDR2 FYNNEI. The CDR3 contains 17 residues. This chain's CDR3 is CASSGGHRGVSYNEQFF. The CDR3 coding sequence is TGTGCCAGCAGTGGGGGTCACAGGGGGGTCTCCTACAATGAGCAGTTCTTC.

The gene calls are TRBV5-1 and TRBJ2-1; 13 nucleotides agree with TRBD2. The V gene end was trimmed by 4 bases and the J gene end by 7 bases; junction bases not matched to a gene: 8. From germline, CDR1 is SGHRS and CDR2 YFSETQ. This CDR3 is 16 amino acids long. CDR3: CASSRDGTSGKNEQFF. CDR3 nucleotide sequence: TGCGCCAGCAGCCGAGACGGGACTAGCGGGAAGAATGAGCAGTTCTTC.

The chain uses TRBV7-8 and TRBJ2-3; perhaps TRBD1 as D (6 bases). Germline CDR1 and CDR2: SGHVS and FQNEAQ. The CDR3 sequence is 15 residues long. With 5 bases removed from V and 1 base from J, the gap between germline ends came to 13 bases. The CDR3 spells CASSAQGLRTDTQYF. CDR3 bases: TGTGCCAGCAGCGCACAGGGTTTGCGCACAGATACGCAGTATTTT. The full variable domain, rest sourced from reference TRBV7-8 and TRBJ2-3, is GAGVSQSPRYKVAKRGQDVALRCDPISGHVSLFWYQQALGQGPEFLTYFQNEAQLDKSGLPSDRFFAERPEGSVSTLKIQRTQQEDSAVYLCASSAQGLRTDTQYFGPGTRLTVL.

This clonotype turned up a few times. V is TRBV5-1 and J is TRBJ2-1; 7 nucleotides line up with TRBD2. In germline, CDR1 is SGHRS, CDR2 YFSETQ. Losses at the gene ends were 0 bases for V and 8 bases for J; bases not matched to a gene: 11. The CDR3 runs to 16 residues. CDR3 sequence: CASSLDPSGMRDEQFF. CDR3 sequence (DNA): TGCGCCAGCAGCTTGGACCCCAGCGGGATGAGGGATGAGCAGTTCTTC.

J is TRBJ2-1 and V is TRBV29-1; no definite D call. The length of the CDR3 is 11 residues. Germline CDR1 reads SQVTM; CDR2 reads ANQGSEA. Trimming took 7 bases from V and 8 from J, leaving 12 bases between them. The CDR3 region has the DNA TGCAGCGCCGACGTAGTAGATGAGCAGTTCTTC. Its translation is CSADVVDEQFF.

The V gene is TRBV6-1, the J gene TRBJ2-3; possible D gene TRBD2, 6 bases. V was cut by 3 bases and J by 7 bases, with 14 bases left in between. CDR1 is MNHNS and CDR2 is SASEGT in the germline V gene. The CDR3 loop spans 14 amino acids. The CDR3 nucleotides read TGTGCCAGCAGTGAGCGAGTGGGGAGGAATACGCAGTATTTT. This sequence encodes CASSERVGRNTQYF.

This chain joins TRBV11-2 and TRBJ2-5; possible D gene TRBD2, 5 bases. In germline, CDR1 is SGHAT, CDR2 FQNNGV. V was shortened by 8 bases and J by 4 bases, with 5 bases between the two germline ends. This CDR3 is 10 amino acids long. In nucleotides, the CDR3 is TGTGCCAGCGAGGGAGAGACCCAGTACTTC. It yields the protein CASEGETQYF.

On this clonotype itself: One end of the junction does not line up with germline, which may come from a read error. The chain uses TRBV28 and TRBJ2-3, with TRBD2 identical over 7 bases. Germline V gene lookup returns CDR1 MDHEN and CDR2 SYDVKM. This CDR3 comprises 14 residues. As DNA, the CDR3 is TGTACCAGCAGGACGCGGGAGAGCGCAGATACGCAGTATTTT. This encodes CTSRTRESADTQYF.

This clonotype occurred a few times. The chain joins TRBV24-1 to TRBJ2-1; 11 positions agree with TRBD2. The CDR3 spans 16 residues. Germline trimming cut 3 bases from V and 9 bases from J; bases unmatched to any gene: 9. Germline values: CDR1 KGHDR, CDR2 SFDVKD. CDR3 loop: CATSDLAGGTTGEQFF. The CDR3 nucleotides read TGTGCCACCAGTGATCTAGCGGGAGGTACCACGGGTGAGCAGTTCTTC.

This clonotype turned up a few times. The chain has TRBV12-3 or TRBV12-4 and TRBJ2-6; 8 nucleotides match TRBD1. This CDR3 region has 15 residues. The trim removed 6 bases at V and 1 base at J, leaving 2 bases unmatched. DNA for the CDR3: TGTGCCAGCAGGACAGGGGCGTCTGGGGCCAACGTCCTGACTTTC. Protein product: CASRTGASGANVLTF.